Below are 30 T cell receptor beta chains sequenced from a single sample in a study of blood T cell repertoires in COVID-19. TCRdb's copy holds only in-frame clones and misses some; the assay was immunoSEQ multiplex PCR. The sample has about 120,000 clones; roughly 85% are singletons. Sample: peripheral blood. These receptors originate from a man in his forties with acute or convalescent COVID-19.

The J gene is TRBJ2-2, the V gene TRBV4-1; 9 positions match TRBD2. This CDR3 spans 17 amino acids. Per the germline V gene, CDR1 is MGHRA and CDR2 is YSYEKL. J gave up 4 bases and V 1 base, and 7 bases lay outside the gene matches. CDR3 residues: CASSQATLAGLTGELFF. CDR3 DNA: TGCGCCAGCAGCCAAGCGACCCTAGCGGGACTCACCGGGGAGCTGTTTTTT.

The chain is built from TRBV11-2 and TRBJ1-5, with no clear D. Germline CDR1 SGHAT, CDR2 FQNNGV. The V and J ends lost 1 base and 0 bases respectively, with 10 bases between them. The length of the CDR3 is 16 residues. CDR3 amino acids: CASSLVLRNSNQPQHF. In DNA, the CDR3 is TGTGCCAGCAGCTTAGTGCTCAGAAATAGCAATCAGCCCCAGCATTTT.

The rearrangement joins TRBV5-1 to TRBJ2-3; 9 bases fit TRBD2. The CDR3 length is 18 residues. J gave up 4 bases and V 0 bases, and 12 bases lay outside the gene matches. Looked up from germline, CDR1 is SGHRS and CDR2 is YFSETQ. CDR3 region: CASSLEPGGTSRPDTQYF. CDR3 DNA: TGCGCCAGCAGCTTGGAACCGGGGGGGACTAGCCGGCCAGATACGCAGTATTTT.

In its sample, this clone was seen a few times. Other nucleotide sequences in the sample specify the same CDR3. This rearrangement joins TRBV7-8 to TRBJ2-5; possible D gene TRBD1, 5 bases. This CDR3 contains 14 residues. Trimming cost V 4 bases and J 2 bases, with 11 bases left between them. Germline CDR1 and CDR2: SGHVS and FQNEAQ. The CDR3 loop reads CASSSRQTQETQYF. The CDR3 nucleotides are TGTGCCAGCAGCTCCCGACAGACACAAGAGACCCAGTACTTC. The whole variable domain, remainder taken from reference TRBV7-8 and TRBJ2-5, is GAGVSQSPRYKVAKRGQDVALRCDPISGHVSLFWYQQALGQGPEFLTYFQNEAQLDKSGLPSDRFFAERPEGSVSTLKIQRTQQEDSAVYLCASSSRQTQETQYFGPGTRLLVL.

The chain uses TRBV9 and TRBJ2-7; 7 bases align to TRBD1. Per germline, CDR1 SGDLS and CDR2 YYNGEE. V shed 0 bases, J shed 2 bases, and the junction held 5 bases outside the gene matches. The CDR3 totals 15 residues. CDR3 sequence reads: CASSVEGTDPYEQYF. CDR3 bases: TGTGCCAGCAGCGTAGAGGGGACAGACCCCTACGAGCAGTACTTC.

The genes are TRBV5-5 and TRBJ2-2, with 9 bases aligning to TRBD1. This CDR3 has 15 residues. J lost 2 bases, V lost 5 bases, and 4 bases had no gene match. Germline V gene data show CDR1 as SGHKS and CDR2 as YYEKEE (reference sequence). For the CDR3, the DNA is TGTGCCAGCAGTCCGACAGGGGGAAACACCGGGGAGCTGTTTTTT. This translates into CASSPTGGNTGELFF.

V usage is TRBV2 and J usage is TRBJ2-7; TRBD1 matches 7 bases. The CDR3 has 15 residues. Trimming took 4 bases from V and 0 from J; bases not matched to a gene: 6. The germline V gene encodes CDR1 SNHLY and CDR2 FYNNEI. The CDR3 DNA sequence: TGTGCCAGCAGTGGGGACAGTCAGAGCTCCTACGAGCAGTACTTC. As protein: CASSGDSQSSYEQYF.

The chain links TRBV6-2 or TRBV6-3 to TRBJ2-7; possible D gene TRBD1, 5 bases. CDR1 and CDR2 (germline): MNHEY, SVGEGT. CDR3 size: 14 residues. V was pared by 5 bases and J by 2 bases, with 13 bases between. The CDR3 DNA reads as TGTGCCAGCAGTCCCTGGGGCCGACCCTACGAGCAGTACTTC. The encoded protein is CASSPWGRPYEQYF.

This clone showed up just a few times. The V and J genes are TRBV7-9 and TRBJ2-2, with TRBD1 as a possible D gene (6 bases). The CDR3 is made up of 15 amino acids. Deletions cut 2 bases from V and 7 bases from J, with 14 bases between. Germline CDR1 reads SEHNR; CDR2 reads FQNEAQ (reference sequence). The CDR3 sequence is CASSLSAGAVGELFF. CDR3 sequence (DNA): TGTGCCAGCAGCTTAAGCGCAGGGGCCGTCGGGGAGCTGTTTTTT.

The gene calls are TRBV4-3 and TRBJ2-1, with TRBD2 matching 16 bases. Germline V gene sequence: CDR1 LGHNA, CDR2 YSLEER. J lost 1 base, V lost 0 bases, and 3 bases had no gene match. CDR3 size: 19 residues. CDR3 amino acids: CASSQEGLAGGPSYNEQFF. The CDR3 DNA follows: TGCGCCAGCAGCCAAGAGGGACTAGCGGGGGGGCCTTCCTACAATGAGCAGTTCTTC.

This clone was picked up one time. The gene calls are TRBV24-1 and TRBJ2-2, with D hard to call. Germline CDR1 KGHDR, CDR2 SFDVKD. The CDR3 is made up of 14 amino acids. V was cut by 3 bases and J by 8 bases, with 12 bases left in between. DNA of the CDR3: TGTGCCACCAGTGATCCCCCTTCTACTGGGGAGCTGTTTTTT. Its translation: CATSDPPSTGELFF.

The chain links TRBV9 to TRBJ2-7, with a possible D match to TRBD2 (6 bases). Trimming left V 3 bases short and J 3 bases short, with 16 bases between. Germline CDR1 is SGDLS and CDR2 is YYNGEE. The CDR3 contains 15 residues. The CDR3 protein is CASSGEGLGGYEQYF. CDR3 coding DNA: TGTGCCAGCAGCGGCGAAGGGTTGGGGGGCTACGAGCAGTACTTC.

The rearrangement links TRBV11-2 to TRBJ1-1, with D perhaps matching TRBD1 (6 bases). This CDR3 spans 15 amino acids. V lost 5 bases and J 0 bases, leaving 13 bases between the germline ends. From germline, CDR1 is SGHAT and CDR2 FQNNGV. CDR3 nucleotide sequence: TGTGCCAGCAGCCCGGGGGGGCCGTTGAACACTGAAGCTTTCTTT. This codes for CASSPGGPLNTEAFF.

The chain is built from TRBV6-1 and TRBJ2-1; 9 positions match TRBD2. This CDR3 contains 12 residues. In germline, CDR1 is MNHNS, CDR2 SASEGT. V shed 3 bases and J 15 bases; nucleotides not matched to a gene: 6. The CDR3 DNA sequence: TGTGCCAGCAGTGATCGGGCGGGGGGGATGTTCTTC. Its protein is CASSDRAGGMFF.

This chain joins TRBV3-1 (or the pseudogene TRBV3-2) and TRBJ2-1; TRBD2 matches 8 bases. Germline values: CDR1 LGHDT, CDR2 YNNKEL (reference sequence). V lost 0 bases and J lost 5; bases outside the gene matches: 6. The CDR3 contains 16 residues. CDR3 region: CASSQDERGIHNEQFF. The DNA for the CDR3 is TGTGCCAGCAGCCAAGATGAGCGGGGGATACACAATGAGCAGTTCTTC.

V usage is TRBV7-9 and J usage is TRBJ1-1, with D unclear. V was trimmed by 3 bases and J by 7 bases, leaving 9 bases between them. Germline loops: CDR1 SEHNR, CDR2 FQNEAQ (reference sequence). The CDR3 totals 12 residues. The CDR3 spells CASSLNRDEAFF. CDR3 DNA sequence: TGTGCCAGCAGCTTGAACAGAGATGAAGCTTTCTTT.

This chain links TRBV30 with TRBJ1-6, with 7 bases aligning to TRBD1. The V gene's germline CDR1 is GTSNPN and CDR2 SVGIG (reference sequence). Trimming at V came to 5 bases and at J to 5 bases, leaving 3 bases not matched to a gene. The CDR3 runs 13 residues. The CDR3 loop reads CAWSTGNNSPLHF. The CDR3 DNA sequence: TGTGCCTGGTCGACAGGGAATAATTCACCCCTCCACTTT.

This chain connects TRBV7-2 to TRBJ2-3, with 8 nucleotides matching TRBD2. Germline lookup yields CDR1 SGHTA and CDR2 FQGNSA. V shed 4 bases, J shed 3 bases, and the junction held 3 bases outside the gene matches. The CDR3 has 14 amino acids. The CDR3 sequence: CASSSGLETDTQYF. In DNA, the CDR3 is TGTGCCAGCAGCTCGGGACTAGAGACAGATACGCAGTATTTT.

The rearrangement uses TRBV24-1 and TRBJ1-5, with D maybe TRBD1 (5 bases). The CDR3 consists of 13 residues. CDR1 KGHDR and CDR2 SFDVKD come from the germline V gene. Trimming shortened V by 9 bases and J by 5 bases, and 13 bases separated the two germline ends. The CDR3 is CATALGDYQPQHF. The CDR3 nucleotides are TGTGCCACCGCCCTCGGGGACTATCAGCCCCAGCATTTT.

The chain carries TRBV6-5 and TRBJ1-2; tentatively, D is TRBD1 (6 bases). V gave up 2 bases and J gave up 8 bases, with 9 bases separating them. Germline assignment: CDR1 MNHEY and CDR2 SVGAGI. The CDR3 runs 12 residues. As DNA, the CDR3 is TGTGCCAGCAGTTACACAGGGCTGGGCTACACCTTC. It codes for CASSYTGLGYTF.

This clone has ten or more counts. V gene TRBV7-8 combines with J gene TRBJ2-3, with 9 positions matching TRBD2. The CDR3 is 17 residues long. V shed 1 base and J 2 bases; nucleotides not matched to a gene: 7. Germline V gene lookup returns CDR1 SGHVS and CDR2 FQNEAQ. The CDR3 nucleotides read TGTGCCAGCAGCTTAGTGTCTAGCGGGGACTACACAGATACGCAGTATTTT. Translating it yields CASSLVSSGDYTDTQYF.

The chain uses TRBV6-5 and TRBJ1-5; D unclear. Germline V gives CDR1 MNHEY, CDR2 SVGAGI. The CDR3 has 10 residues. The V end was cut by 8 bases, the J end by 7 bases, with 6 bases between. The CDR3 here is CASGRQPQHF. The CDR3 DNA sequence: TGTGCCAGCGGGAGGCAGCCCCAGCATTTT.

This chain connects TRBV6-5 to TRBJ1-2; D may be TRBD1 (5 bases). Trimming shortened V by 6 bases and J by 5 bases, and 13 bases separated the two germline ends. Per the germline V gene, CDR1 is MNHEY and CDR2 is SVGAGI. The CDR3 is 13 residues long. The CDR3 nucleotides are TGTGCCAGCAGCCGGGGGATCGGGTATGGCTACACCTTC. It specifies CASSRGIGYGYTF.

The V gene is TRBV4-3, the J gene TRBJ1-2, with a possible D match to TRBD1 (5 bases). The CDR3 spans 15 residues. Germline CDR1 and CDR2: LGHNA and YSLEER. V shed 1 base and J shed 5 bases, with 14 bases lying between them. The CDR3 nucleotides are TGCGCCAGCAGCCAAGCATCGCAGGGAGGGTATGGCTACACCTTC. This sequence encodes CASSQASQGGYGYTF.

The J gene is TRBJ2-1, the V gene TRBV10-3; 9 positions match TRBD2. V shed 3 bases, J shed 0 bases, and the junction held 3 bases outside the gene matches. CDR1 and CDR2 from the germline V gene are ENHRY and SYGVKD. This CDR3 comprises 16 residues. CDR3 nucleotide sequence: TGTGCCATCAGTGAAATGCGGGGGGGCTCCTACAATGAGCAGTTCTTC. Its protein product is CAISEMRGGSYNEQFF.

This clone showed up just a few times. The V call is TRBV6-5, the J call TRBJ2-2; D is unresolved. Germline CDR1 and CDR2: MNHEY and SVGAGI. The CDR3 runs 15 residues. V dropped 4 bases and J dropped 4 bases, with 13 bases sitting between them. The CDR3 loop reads CASSFFRVPTGELFF. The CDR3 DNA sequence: TGTGCCAGCAGTTTCTTCCGGGTCCCCACCGGGGAGCTGTTTTTT.

In DNA, the CDR3 is TGTGCCAGCAGCGGACAGGGGTATGGCTACACCTTC. This gives the protein CASSGQGYGYTF. This chain uses TRBV9 with TRBJ1-2, with 8 positions matching TRBD1. This CDR3 region has 12 residues. V lost 3 bases, J lost 5 bases, and 0 bases stayed unmatched. Germline loops: CDR1 SGDLS, CDR2 YYNGEE. The variable domain in full, with the rest retrieved from reference TRBV9 and TRBJ1-2, is DSGVTQTPKHLITATGQRVTLRCSPRSGDLSVYWYQQSLDQGLQFLIQYYNGEERAKGNILERFSAQQFPDLHSELNLSSLELGDSALYFCASSGQGYGYTFGSGTRLTVV.

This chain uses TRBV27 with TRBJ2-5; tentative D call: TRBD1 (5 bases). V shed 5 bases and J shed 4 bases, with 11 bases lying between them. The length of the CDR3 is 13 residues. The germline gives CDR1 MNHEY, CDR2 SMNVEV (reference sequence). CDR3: CASSTQGRETQYF. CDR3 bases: TGTGCCAGCAGTACGCAGGGTCGAGAGACCCAGTACTTC.

CDR3 in amino acids: CASSFQGAYEQYF. As DNA, the CDR3 is TGTGCCAGCAGTTTCCAGGGGGCCTACGAGCAGTACTTC. The chain is built from TRBV6-5 and TRBJ2-7; 7 nucleotides align to TRBD1. The ends lost 4 bases at V and 2 bases at J; junction bases unmatched: 2. The CDR3 contains 13 residues. Germline assignment: CDR1 MNHEY and CDR2 SVGAGI.

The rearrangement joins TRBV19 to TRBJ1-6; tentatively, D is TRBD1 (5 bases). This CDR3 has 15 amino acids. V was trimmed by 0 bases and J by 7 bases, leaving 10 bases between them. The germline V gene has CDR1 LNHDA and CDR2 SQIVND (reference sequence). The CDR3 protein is CASSIDWAGNSPLHF. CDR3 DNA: TGTGCCAGTAGTATAGATTGGGCAGGGAATTCACCCCTCCACTTT.